The 32 T cell receptor beta chains listed next were all sequenced from one sample in a study of blood T cells in healthy people across ages. Alongside a J-beta primer mix, a sample-barcoded 5' primer served in a second PCR lasting 7 to 11 cycles. TCRdb itself ran the 5' RACE reads through MiXCR, one entry per CDR3 protein. The sample records 1.5 million to 2 million distinct CDR3 sequences, roughly 52% being singletons. The sample consisted of blood. These TCRs come from a woman in her thirties or forties in good health.

This clonotype occurred once. A junction end diverges from the germline sequence, so it may reflect a read error. This chain links TRBV5-4 with TRBJ2-7, with 10 bases identical to TRBD1. The DNA end favors TRBJ2-5, so the J call may be wrong. In germline, CDR1 is SGHNT, CDR2 YYREEE (reference sequence). The CDR3 runs 15 residues. The CDR3 nucleotides read TGTGTCAGCAGCTCAAGACAGGGGGCGGCGAAGACCCAGTACTTC. As protein: CVSSSRQGAAKTQYF.

The chain uses TRBV25-1 and TRBJ2-7; the match to TRBD1 covers 7 bases. Per germline, CDR1 MGHDK and CDR2 SYGVNS. The CDR3 loop spans 16 amino acids. V dropped 3 bases and J dropped 4; count of bases not matched to a gene: 12. The CDR3 here is CASSDERQGARYEQYF. CDR3 DNA sequence: TGTGCCAGCAGTGACGAAAGACAGGGCGCCCGGTACGAGCAGTACTTC.

Here the CDR3 reads CSASGRKYSNQPQHF. CDR3 in DNA: TGCAGTGCTAGCGGTAGAAAGTATAGCAATCAGCCCCAGCATTTT. This chain uses TRBV20-1 with TRBJ1-5; D gene uncertain. Looked up from germline, CDR1 is DFQATT and CDR2 is SNEGSKA (reference sequence). The V end was cut by 3 bases, the J end by 0 bases, with 12 bases between. The CDR3 runs to 15 residues.

This clonotype has more than one count but fewer than ten. The chain links TRBV5-1 to TRBJ2-1, with D hard to call. The CDR3 spans 13 residues. V was pared by 2 bases and J by 8 bases, with 11 bases between. Germline values: CDR1 SGHRS, CDR2 YFSETQ. CDR3 DNA: TGCGCCAGCAGCTTCCAAGGGATCGATGAGCAGTTCTTC. As protein: CASSFQGIDEQFF.

This clonotype was detected ten times or more. V and J are TRBV5-5 and TRBJ2-7; D remains ambiguous. V was trimmed by 3 bases and J by 3 bases, leaving 13 bases between them. Per the germline V gene, CDR1 is SGHKS and CDR2 is YYEKEE (reference sequence). This CDR3 spans 14 amino acids. The CDR3 bases are TGTGCCAGCAGCTGGACGTCCAGGCTCTACGAGCAGTACTTC. Translating gives CASSWTSRLYEQYF.

This clonotype has a handful of counts. This sequence joins TRBV20-1 and TRBJ2-7; TRBD1 might be the D (5 bases). V was clipped by 3 bases and J by 0 bases, with 12 bases between them. The CDR3 length is 14 residues. Germline V gene sequence: CDR1 DFQATT, CDR2 SNEGSKA (reference sequence). This CDR3 is CSARETGISYEQYF. The CDR3 DNA reads TGCAGTGCTAGGGAAACAGGAATCTCCTACGAGCAGTACTTC.

The chain employs TRBV7-7 and TRBJ2-1, with TRBD2 matching 7 bases. The CDR3 runs 12 residues. Germline CDR1 is SSHAT and CDR2 is FNYEAQ (reference sequence). The CDR3, as DNA: TGTGCAGTCCGGGGGGTGGGTAGTGAGCAGTTCTTC. Its translation is CAVRGVGSEQFF.

This chain joins TRBV3-1 and TRBJ2-1; 11 nucleotides match TRBD2. CDR3 size: 19 residues. Trimming cost V 0 bases and J 7 bases; bases outside gene matches: 14. Looked up from germline, CDR1 is LGHDT and CDR2 is YNNKEL (reference sequence). The CDR3: CASSQDRGLAGGGFNEQFF. CDR3 DNA: TGTGCCAGCAGCCAAGATCGGGGCCTAGCGGGGGGTGGTTTTAATGAGCAGTTCTTC.

This clonotype was found many times. The gene calls are TRBV2 and TRBJ2-6; D possibly uses TRBD1 or TRBD2 (5 bases each). The CDR3 runs 15 residues. Germline lookup yields CDR1 SNHLY and CDR2 FYNNEI. V shed 8 bases and J shed 0 bases, with 11 bases lying between them. The CDR3 sequence is CASLGVSSGANVLTF. In DNA, the CDR3 is TGTGCCAGCCTGGGGGTCTCCTCTGGGGCCAACGTCCTGACTTTC. Looking up the rest from reference TRBV2 and TRBJ2-6 gives the full variable domain: EPEVTQTPSHQVTQMGQEVILRCVPISNHLYFYWYRQILGQKVEFLVSFYNNEISEKSEIFDDQFSVERPDGSNFTLKIRSTKLEDSAMYFCASLGVSSGANVLTFGAGSRLTVL.

Regarding this clonotype: A read error may account for a junction end that differs from germline. The chain has TRBV7-9 and TRBJ2-7; no clear D gene. This CDR3 spans 12 amino acids. From germline, CDR1 is SEHNR and CDR2 FQNEAQ (reference sequence). The CDR3 DNA reads as TGTGCCAGCAGCTCCCCCTCCTACGGGCAGTACTTC. Its translation is CASSSPSYGQYF.

This chain joins TRBV29-1 and TRBJ2-3; no firm D call. The V end lost 6 bases, the J end lost 0 bases, and 4 bases lay between the germline ends. Germline loops: CDR1 SQVTM, CDR2 ANQGSEA. The CDR3 has 11 amino acids. CDR3 protein: CSVRSTDTQYF. The CDR3 nucleotides read TGCAGCGTCCGTAGCACAGATACGCAGTATTTT.

This clonotype showed up just a few times. The rearrangement links TRBV7-2 to TRBJ2-1; D remains ambiguous. This CDR3 comprises 14 residues. The germline CDR1 and CDR2 sequences are SGHTA and FQGNSA. V lost 6 bases, J lost 6 bases, and 15 bases lay in between. The CDR3 DNA sequence: TGTGCCAGCAGTTCGCCCACACGAAGCAATGAGCAGTTCTTC. Its translation is CASSSPTRSNEQFF. Together with reference TRBV7-2 and TRBJ2-1, the CDR3 gives the full variable domain: GAGVSQSPSNKVTEKGKDVELRCDPISGHTALYWYRQSLGQGLEFLIYFQGNSAPDKSGLPSDRFSAERTGGSVSTLTIQRTQQEDSAVYLCASSSPTRSNEQFFGPGTRLTVL.

This clonotype was found a few times. The chain combines TRBV6-2 or TRBV6-3 with TRBJ2-7; TRBD1 agrees at 9 bases. V dropped 5 bases and J dropped 0; count of bases not matched to a gene: 17. CDR3 length equals 19 residues. Germline V CDR1 and CDR2: MNHEY, SVGEGT. The CDR3 is CASSDPGQGADIFSYEQYF. CDR3 sequence (DNA): TGTGCCAGCAGTGATCCGGGACAGGGTGCTGATATTTTCTCCTACGAGCAGTACTTC.

This sequence joins TRBV20-1 and TRBJ2-5; D gene unclear. The CDR3 is 16 residues long. The ends were cut back, 4 bases at V and 1 base at J, with 19 bases in the middle. Germline CDR1 DFQATT, CDR2 SNEGSKA (reference sequence). The CDR3 nucleotides read TGCAGTGCTAAAACCCGACGTGGACGGTCCCAAGAGACCCAGTACTTC. Protein product: CSAKTRRGRSQETQYF.

As for this clonotype: One junction end does not reproduce the germline sequence, and a read error may be involved. The gene calls are TRBV3-1 and TRBJ1-2; no firm D call. Germline V lookup: CDR1 LGHDT, CDR2 YNNKEL (reference sequence). CDR3 length equals 15 residues. The CDR3 loop is CASSQDSSVSYGHTF. As DNA, the CDR3 is TGTGCCAGCAGTCAAGATTCGTCAGTCAGCTATGGCCACACCTTC.

This sequence joins TRBV10-3 and TRBJ2-7; 7 positions agree with TRBD1. Germline V gene lookup returns CDR1 ENHRY and CDR2 SYGVKD. With 4 bases clipped from V and 3 bases from J, the junction kept 6 bases outside the gene matches. The CDR3 is 14 residues long. The CDR3 here is CAISAGQMSYEQYF. The CDR3 nucleotides read TGTGCCATCAGTGCGGGACAGATGAGCTACGAGCAGTACTTC.

This rearrangement joins TRBV5-5 to TRBJ2-5, with D hard to call. The V end was cut by 6 bases, the J end by 11 bases, with 17 bases between. Germline V gene sequence: CDR1 SGHKS, CDR2 YYEKEE (reference sequence). The CDR3 covers 12 residues. The CDR3 spells CASKTLDNEQYF. CDR3 nucleotides: TGTGCCAGCAAGACCCTAGACAATGAGCAGTACTTC.

The chain recombines TRBV10-3 with TRBJ2-5, with 8 positions matching TRBD1. The DNA end is a closer match to TRBJ2-7, so the J assignment may be wrong. The CDR3 extends over 16 amino acids. The germline V gene has CDR1 ENHRY and CDR2 SYGVKD. CDR3 amino acids: CAIGLLPHARGHEQYF. As DNA, the CDR3 is TGTGCCATCGGGTTACTCCCGCACGCCAGGGGGCACGAGCAGTACTTC.

In its sample, this clonotype was seen a few times. This rearrangement joins TRBV7-2 to TRBJ2-5; D may correspond to TRBD1 or TRBD2 (6 bases each). The J call may be wrong; the DNA end is better matched by TRBJ2-7. Germline CDR1 SGHTA, CDR2 FQGNSA. The CDR3 extends over 14 amino acids. The CDR3 DNA reads as TGTGCCAGCAGCCCCACCAGGGGAGGCTACGAGCAGTACTTC. Its translation is CASSPTRGGYEQYF.

Of note for this clonotype: The junction does not match germline at one end; this may be a read error. V gene TRBV4-3 combines with J gene TRBJ1-2; 8 bases map to TRBD1. Looked up from germline, CDR1 is LGHNA and CDR2 is YSLEER. CDR3 length equals 14 residues. The CDR3 nucleotides are TGCGCCGGCAGCCACGACGGACAGGGAGGGGGCTACACCTTC. Translation: CAGSHDGQGGGYTF.

This sequence joins TRBV20-1 and TRBJ2-5, with TRBD2 matching 10 bases. The J call is doubtful: the DNA matches TRBJ2-7 better. The germline V gene encodes CDR1 DFQATT and CDR2 SNEGSKA (reference sequence). This CDR3 region has 14 residues. This chain's CDR3 is CSARPGLATGEQYF. The CDR3 region has the DNA TGCAGTGCTAGACCGGGACTAGCGACAGGCGAGCAGTACTTC.

This chain connects TRBV25-1 to TRBJ1-5, with 9 bases lining up with TRBD1. Germline V gene data show CDR1 as MGHDK and CDR2 as SYGVNS. V dropped 6 bases and J dropped 7; count of bases not matched to a gene: 7. This CDR3 region has 14 residues. This chain's CDR3 is CASSGQGRFQPQHF. As DNA, the CDR3 is TGTGCCAGCAGCGGACAGGGGCGTTTCCAGCCCCAGCATTTT.

V gene TRBV5-1 combines with J gene TRBJ1-6; perhaps TRBD1 as D (5 bases). This CDR3 is built from 17 residues. Germline CDR1 is SGHRS and CDR2 is YFSETQ. The germline V and J ends were trimmed by 0 bases and 0 bases, with 10 bases remaining between them. The CDR3 coding sequence is TGCGCCAGCAGCTTGGCGGGGGGTGGCTCCTATAATTCACCCCTCCACTTT. It encodes CASSLAGGGSYNSPLHF.

This clonotype was counted between two and nine times. CDR3 region: CASSLNDVNEQFF. CDR3 nucleotide sequence: TGTGCCAGCAGTTTAAACGATGTAAATGAGCAGTTCTTC. The chain uses TRBV12-3 or TRBV12-4 and TRBJ2-1; no reliable D call. The CDR3 spans 13 residues. The germline V and J ends were trimmed by 2 bases and 7 bases, with 9 bases remaining between them.

The genes are TRBV24-1 and TRBJ2-1, with TRBD2 as a possible D gene (6 bases). Germline assignment: CDR1 KGHDR and CDR2 SFDVKD. This CDR3 has 16 residues. Between the trimmed V and J ends, which lost 3 bases and 3 bases, there was a span of 14 bases. The CDR3 here is CATSDAGTPSYNEQFF. CDR3 sequence (DNA): TGTGCCACCAGTGATGCGGGAACCCCAAGCTACAATGAGCAGTTCTTC.

This chain links TRBV7-3 with TRBJ2-3, with D possibly TRBD1 on 6 matching bases. Germline CDR1 reads SGHTA; CDR2 reads FQGTGA. The CDR3 has 13 residues. Deletions cut 5 bases from V and 6 bases from J, with 12 bases between. The chain's CDR3 is CASSRDQGDTQYF. CDR3 in DNA: TGTGCCAGCAGCCGCGACCAGGGGGATACGCAGTATTTT.

A single count supports this clonotype. V is TRBV28 and J is TRBJ1-1, with D possibly TRBD1 on 6 matching bases. The length of the CDR3 is 15 residues. Germline V gene data show CDR1 as MDHEN and CDR2 as SYDVKM. V lost 6 bases and J 2 bases, leaving 16 bases between the germline ends. The chain's CDR3 is CASRSAGGGNTEAFF. CDR3 in DNA: TGTGCCAGCAGATCCGCGGGGGGCGGTAACACTGAAGCTTTCTTT. The whole variable domain, remainder taken from reference TRBV28 and TRBJ1-1, is DVKVTQSSRYLVKRTGEKVFLECVQDMDHENMFWYRQDPGLGLRLIYFSYDVKMKEKGDIPEGYSVSREKKERFSLILESASTNQTSMYLCASRSAGGGNTEAFFGQGTRLTVV.

V gene TRBV4-2 combines with J gene TRBJ2-1; 13 bases are a match to TRBD2. The CDR3 runs to 16 residues. Germline V CDR1 and CDR2: LGHNA, YNFKEQ. V gave up 0 bases and J gave up 8 bases; unmatched junction bases: 4. The CDR3 region has the DNA TGTGCCAGCAGCCAAGAAATGGGACTAGCGGGGTATGAGCAGTTCTTC. Translating gives CASSQEMGLAGYEQFF.

This chain uses TRBV27 with TRBJ1-5, with 8 bases fitting TRBD1. The V gene end was trimmed by 9 bases and the J gene end by 1 base; junction bases not matched to a gene: 5. The CDR3 contains 14 residues. The germline V gene has CDR1 MNHEY and CDR2 SMNVEV (reference sequence). Here the CDR3 DNA reads TGTGCCAGTAGGACAGGGAAAAGCAATCAGCCCCAGCATTTT. Protein: CASRTGKSNQPQHF.

A few counts support this clonotype. The V and J genes are TRBV20-1 and TRBJ2-1; TRBD2 agrees at 7 bases. Germline lookup yields CDR1 DFQATT and CDR2 SNEGSKA (reference sequence). The J segment lost 2 bases and the V segment lost 7 bases, leaving 11 bases of the junction unmatched. This CDR3 contains 15 residues. In DNA, the CDR3 is TGCAGTGTCCAGCGGGACCAGCGGGCCTACAATGAGCAGTTCTTC. This encodes CSVQRDQRAYNEQFF.

CDR3 DNA sequence: TGCAGTGCCAAGGGATCGGGACAGCCGAATGAGCAGTTCTTC. It yields the protein CSAKGSGQPNEQFF. The chain joins TRBV20-1 to TRBJ2-1; 7 bases line up with TRBD1. This CDR3 region has 14 residues. Germline CDR1 DFQATT, CDR2 SNEGSKA (reference sequence). V lost 6 bases and J lost 7; bases outside the gene matches: 12.

This clonotype was observed a few times. This chain uses TRBV10-3 with TRBJ2-3; TRBD1 aligns across 7 bases. The germline CDR1 and CDR2 sequences are ENHRY and SYGVKD. This CDR3 is built from 15 residues. V was clipped by 4 bases and J by 1 base; unmatched bases: 5. The CDR3 nucleotides read TGTGCCATCAGTGGACAGGGTCCTCGCACAGATACGCAGTATTTT. Protein sequence: CAISGQGPRTDTQYF.